The 14 T cell receptor beta chains presented below share a single source sample, sequenced in a study of T cells in Graves' hyperthyroidism and ophthalmopathy. Amplification of TCR beta CDR3 regions was performed using RNA transcripts as template. The primer set for the first-round RT-PCR of the TCR CDR3 was HTBI. TCRdb reanalysed the multiplex PCR reads using MiXCR and keeps one entry per CDR3 protein. The data contain roughly 510,000 distinct CDR3 sequences, around 50% of them singletons. The material sequenced was peripheral blood or thyroid tissue (not recorded which). Receptor source: an adult woman with Graves' disease, either hyperthyroidism or ophthalmopathy (not recorded which).

The chain is built from TRBV7-8 and TRBJ1-5; D not certain. This CDR3 contains 16 residues. Germline CDR1 reads SGHVS; CDR2 reads FQNEAQ. V gave up 1 base and J gave up 0 bases, with 10 bases separating them. CDR3 amino acids: CASSLGAPNSNQPQHF. In nucleotides, the CDR3 is TGTGCCAGCAGCTTAGGGGCGCCTAATAGCAATCAGCCCCAGCATTTT.

The CDR3 nucleotides read TGCAGCGTTGTTCGGGGAACGAGCTCTGGAAACACCATATATTTT. The encoded protein is CSVVRGTSSGNTIYF. This rearrangement joins TRBV29-1 to TRBJ1-3; D not resolved. The V end lost 4 bases, the J end lost 0 bases, and 13 bases lay between the germline ends. Germline CDR1 is SQVTM and CDR2 is ANQGSEA. The CDR3 is 15 amino acids.

This clonotype showed up many times. V gene TRBV7-3 combines with J gene TRBJ2-2; D is perhaps TRBD2 (5 bases). Deletions cut 6 bases from V and 7 bases from J, with 12 bases between. The CDR3 length is 13 residues. Germline CDR1 is SGHTA and CDR2 is FQGTGA. The CDR3 protein is CASRGSGNGELFF. In DNA, the CDR3 is TGTGCCAGCAGGGGGAGCGGAAACGGGGAGCTGTTTTTT. The entire variable domain, with the rest obtained from reference TRBV7-3 and TRBJ2-2, is as follows: GAGVSQTPSNKVTEKGKYVELRCDPISGHTALYWYRQSLGQGPEFLIYFQGTGAADDSGLPNDRFFAVRPEGSVSTLKIQRTERGDSAVYLCASRGSGNGELFFGEGSRLTVL.

DNA for the CDR3: TGCAGCGTTGGGGAGGGCCAAGAGACCCAGTACTTC. Protein: CSVGEGQETQYF. This chain joins TRBV29-1 and TRBJ2-5, with 7 bases matching TRBD2. Per germline, CDR1 SQVTM and CDR2 ANQGSEA. This CDR3 region has 12 residues. With 4 bases clipped from V and 1 base from J, the junction kept 0 bases outside the gene matches.

This clonotype was recorded at least ten times. The chain recombines TRBV7-2 with TRBJ1-1; possible D gene TRBD1, 6 bases. V dropped 4 bases and J dropped 4 bases, with 13 bases sitting between them. The CDR3 extends over 14 amino acids. Germline V gives CDR1 SGHTA, CDR2 FQGNSA. Here the CDR3 DNA reads TGTGCCAGCAGCTATACAGGGATCAGCACTGAAGCTTTCTTT. As protein: CASSYTGISTEAFF.

This rearrangement joins TRBV15 to TRBJ2-7; D is ambiguous. Trimming left V 1 base short and J 5 bases short, with 6 bases between. Germline V CDR1 and CDR2: LNHNV, YYDKDF (reference sequence). The CDR3 consists of 12 residues. The DNA for the CDR3 is TGTGCCACCAGCAGAGCTCGCCACGAGCAGTACTTC. The encoded protein is CATSRARHEQYF.

This rearrangement joins TRBV6-5 to TRBJ1-6; 7 positions match TRBD1. The germline V gene encodes CDR1 MNHEY and CDR2 SVGAGI. The CDR3 runs to 15 residues. Trimming took 4 bases from V and 4 from J; bases not matched to a gene: 4. The CDR3 region has the DNA TGTGCCAGCAGTTCCCGGGACAGTTATAATTCACCCCTCCACTTT. Translated, it gives CASSSRDSYNSPLHF.

The J gene is TRBJ2-5, the V gene TRBV6-2 or TRBV6-3; D may be TRBD2 (5 bases). There are 16 residues in the CDR3. Germline V lookup: CDR1 MNHEY, CDR2 SVGEGT. Trimming stripped 4 bases from V and 1 base from J, with 16 bases between. The CDR3 spells CASSSFYGVIQETQYF. DNA for the CDR3: TGTGCCAGCAGTTCCTTTTACGGGGTTATCCAAGAGACCCAGTACTTC.

This clonotype occurred a few times. V gene TRBV4-1 combines with J gene TRBJ2-7, with a possible D match to TRBD2 (5 bases). Looked up from germline, CDR1 is MGHRA and CDR2 is YSYEKL. CDR3 length: 14 amino acids. Deletions cut 4 bases from V and 6 bases from J, with 16 bases between. The CDR3 here is CASSLDLRGVEQYF. For the CDR3, the DNA is TGCGCCAGCAGCCTTGACCTCCGGGGAGTCGAGCAGTACTTC.

The CDR3 DNA reads as TGTGCCACCAGCAGCACGGGGACCTACGAGCAGTACTTC. It translates to CATSSTGTYEQYF. V usage is TRBV24-1 and J usage is TRBJ2-7; D possibly corresponds to TRBD2 (5 bases). Germline V gene sequence: CDR1 KGHDR, CDR2 SFDVKD. This CDR3 has 13 residues. With 7 bases removed from V and 2 bases from J, the gap between germline ends came to 11 bases.

V and J are TRBV7-6 and TRBJ2-7; tentatively, D is TRBD1 or TRBD2 (6 bases each). The CDR3 sequence is 16 residues long. Germline CDR1 and CDR2: SGHVS and FNYEAQ. The V gene lost 5 bases and the J gene lost 0 bases, with 17 bases spanning the gap. CDR3 in DNA: TGTGCCAGCAGCCCCCGGGGGCGCCAGCCCTCCTACGAGCAGTACTTC. It translates to CASSPRGRQPSYEQYF.

V is TRBV7-3 and J is TRBJ2-5; 8 positions agree with TRBD1. V lost 2 bases and J lost 2; bases outside the gene matches: 10. The germline CDR1 and CDR2 sequences are SGHTA and FQGTGA. This CDR3 contains 17 residues. The DNA for the CDR3 is TGTGCCAGCAGCTTATCCCCCCCCGGGACAGGTCAAGAGACCCAGTACTTC. This translates into CASSLSPPGTGQETQYF.

This clonotype has at least ten counts. V usage is TRBV10-3 and J usage is TRBJ2-7; perhaps TRBD2 as D (5 bases). V lost 3 bases, J lost 0 bases, and 12 bases lay in between. Germline CDR1 ENHRY, CDR2 SYGVKD. The CDR3 covers 15 residues. CDR3 residues: CAISESYGVSYEQYF. CDR3 sequence (DNA): TGTGCCATCAGTGAAAGCTACGGGGTCTCCTACGAGCAGTACTTC.

The J gene is TRBJ2-2, the V gene TRBV2; 7 bases agree with TRBD1. CDR1 is SNHLY and CDR2 is FYNNEI in the germline V gene. The V gene end was trimmed by 7 bases and the J gene end by 4 bases; junction bases not matched to a gene: 3. The CDR3 is made up of 13 amino acids. CDR3 sequence: CASKTGTTGELFF. The CDR3 DNA follows: TGTGCCAGCAAGACAGGGACCACCGGGGAGCTGTTTTTT.